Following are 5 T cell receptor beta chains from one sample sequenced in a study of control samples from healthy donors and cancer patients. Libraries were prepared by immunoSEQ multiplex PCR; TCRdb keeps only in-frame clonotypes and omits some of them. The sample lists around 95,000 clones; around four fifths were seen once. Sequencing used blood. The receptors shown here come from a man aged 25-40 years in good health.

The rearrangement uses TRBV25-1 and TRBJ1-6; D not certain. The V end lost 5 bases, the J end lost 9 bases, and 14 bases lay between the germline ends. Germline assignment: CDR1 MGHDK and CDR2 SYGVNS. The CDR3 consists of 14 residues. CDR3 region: CASSRADWGSPLHF. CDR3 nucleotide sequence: TGTGCCAGCAGTCGGGCTGATTGGGGTTCACCCCTCCACTTT. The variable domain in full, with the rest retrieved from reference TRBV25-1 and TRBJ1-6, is EADIYQTPRYLVIGTGKKITLECSQTMGHDKMYWYQQDPGMELHLIHYSYGVNSTEKGDLSSESTVSRIRTEHFPLTLESARPSHTSQYLCASSRADWGSPLHFGNGTRLTVT.

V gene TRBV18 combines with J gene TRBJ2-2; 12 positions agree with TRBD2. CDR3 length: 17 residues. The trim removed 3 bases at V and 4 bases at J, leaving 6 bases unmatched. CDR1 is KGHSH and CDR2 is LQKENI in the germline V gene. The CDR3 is CASSPRTSGGLTGELFF. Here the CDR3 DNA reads TGTGCCAGCTCACCTCGCACTAGCGGGGGGCTCACCGGGGAGCTGTTTTTT.

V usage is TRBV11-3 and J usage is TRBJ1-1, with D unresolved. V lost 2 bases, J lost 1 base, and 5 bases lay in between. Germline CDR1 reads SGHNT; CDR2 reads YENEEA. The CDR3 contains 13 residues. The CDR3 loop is CASSLWSNTEAFF. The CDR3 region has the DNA TGTGCCAGCAGCTTATGGTCGAACACTGAAGCTTTCTTT.

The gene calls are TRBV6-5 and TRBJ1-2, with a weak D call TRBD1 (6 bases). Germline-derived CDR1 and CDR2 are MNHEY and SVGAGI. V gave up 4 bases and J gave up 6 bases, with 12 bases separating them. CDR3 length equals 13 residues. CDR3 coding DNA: TGTGCCAGCAGTTCACAGGGCGGTCATGGCTACACCTTC. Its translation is CASSSQGGHGYTF.

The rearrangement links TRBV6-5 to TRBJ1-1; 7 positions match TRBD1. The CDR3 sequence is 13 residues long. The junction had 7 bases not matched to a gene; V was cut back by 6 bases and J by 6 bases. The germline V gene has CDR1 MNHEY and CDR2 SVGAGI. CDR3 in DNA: TGTGCCAGCAGCCAGGGGGTGGGTGCTGAAGCTTTCTTT. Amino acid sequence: CASSQGVGAEAFF.